The TCR beta chain described here comes from a study of cytomegalovirus exposure and HLA in healthy donors. This clone was counted only a few times. PCR primers comprised 60 Vbeta and 13 Jbeta primers. Clones were sequenced by immunoSEQ multiplex PCR, and TCRdb holds only the in-frame ones, with some missing. Here the sample spans about 130,000 clones, over 65% being singletons. Sequenced: PBMCs. This TCR came from a female donor in good health and CMV-seropositive.

The CDR3 protein is CASSYLVGREKLFF. For the CDR3, the DNA is TGTGCCAGCAGTTACCTAGTGGGGAGAGAAAAACTGTTTTTT. This chain uses TRBV6-6 with TRBJ1-4; no reliable D call. CDR1 is MNHNY and CDR2 is SVGAGI in the germline V gene (reference sequence). CDR3 length: 14 residues. V was pared by 2 bases and J by 8 bases, with 12 bases between.